These T cell receptor beta chains were read from a single sample in a study of siplizumab effects on memory and regulatory T cells. Generated by immunoSEQ multiplex PCR, the TCRdb table keeps only in-frame clones and is missing some. The repertoire holds around 110,000 clones, with roughly 94% as singletons. Sequencing was carried out using non-Treg CD4+ T cells sorted from blood. These receptors were obtained from a human donor in good health. The CDR3 runs from the conserved cysteine through the conserved F or W. A D gene is named only where the DNA matches it firmly. Clone size, where shown, is once, few, many, or a class for clones that have expanded.

d_gene,v_gene,abundance,j_gene,CDR3nt,CDR3aa
TRBD1,TRBV5-1,NA,TRBJ2-7,TGCGCCAGCAGCTGGGGACAGACCGCCACCTACGAGCAGTACTTC,CASSWGQTATYEQYF
NA,TRBV5-4,NA,TRBJ1-2,TGTGCCAGCAGCTTGGACCACATTTCACGGGCTGGCTACACCTTC,CASSLDHISRAGYTF
NA,TRBV29-1,NA,TRBJ1-4,TGCAGCGCGCGGCCTGCAACTAATGAAAAACTGTTTTTT,CSARPATNEKLFF
TRBD2,TRBV6-5,NA,TRBJ2-5,TGTGCCAGCAGTTACTCCGGGGGGTTCGCCCAAGAGACCCAGTACTTC,CASSYSGGFAQETQYF
NA,TRBV6-1,NA,TRBJ1-1,TGTGCCAGCCGCCCAGGGATAATGAACACTGAAGCTTTCTTT,CASRPGIMNTEAFF
NA,TRBV18,NA,TRBJ1-4,TGTGCCAGCTCACAAAACCAGGGAACTAATGAAAAACTGTTTTTT,CASSQNQGTNEKLFF
TRBD1,TRBV7-2,NA,TRBJ2-1,TGTGCCAGCAGCTTAGTCCCGACAGGGGGACGAGATGAGCAGTTCTTC,CASSLVPTGGRDEQFF
NA,TRBV5-1,NA,TRBJ2-1,TGCGCCAGCAGCTTGGCACAGGATCAGTTCTTC,CASSLAQDQFF
TRBD2,TRBV7-3,NA,TRBJ2-2,TGTGCCAGCAGCTTAGCGGGACTAAACACCGGGGAGCTGTTTTTT,CASSLAGLNTGELFF
NA,TRBV2,NA,TRBJ2-5,TGTGCCAGCATTCCAAGACAGGGAGGAGAGACCCAGTACTTC,CASIPRQGGETQYF
NA,TRBV2,NA,TRBJ2-7,TGTGCCAGCAGTGCGACTCTCATCTTC,CASSATLIF
NA,TRBV4-1,NA,TRBJ1-5,TGCGCCAGCAGCTCCTTCGACGGCAATCAGCCCCAGCATTTT,CASSSFDGNQPQHF
TRBD2,TRBV2,NA,TRBJ2-3,TGTGCCAGCAATTATAGCGGGACCCGCACAGATACGCAGTATTTT,CASNYSGTRTDTQYF
TRBD1,TRBV27,NA,TRBJ2-1,TGTGCCAGCAGTACGGGACAGATCTACAATGAGCAGTTCTTC,CASSTGQIYNEQFF
TRBD2,TRBV7-8,NA,TRBJ2-3,TGTGCCAGCAGCATCTCTAGCGGGAGACAAGATACGCAGTATTTT,CASSISSGRQDTQYF
NA,TRBV6-6,NA,TRBJ2-1,TGTGCCAGCAGTTACGAGGGGAGCTCCTACAATGAGCAGTTCTTC,CASSYEGSSYNEQFF
NA,TRBV27,NA,TRBJ1-2,TGTGCCAGCAGTTTAGACCAGTTTTATGGCTACACCTTC,CASSLDQFYGYTF
NA,TRBV6-1,few,TRBJ1-1,TGTGCCAGCAGTGAATCTTGGGGCACTGAAGCTTTCTTT,CASSESWGTEAFF
TRBD2,TRBV27,NA,TRBJ2-1,TGTGCCAGCAGTCAGGGACTAGGCGGTGAGCAGTTCTTC,CASSQGLGGEQFF
NA,TRBV18,NA,TRBJ1-5,TGTGCCAGCTCACAGGGTGACGGGTGGGTTTCGAGCAATCAGCCCCAGCATTTT,CASSQGDGWVSSNQPQHF
TRBD1,TRBV29-1,NA,TRBJ2-5,TGCAGCGTCGGACAGGGGGTGGAGACCCAGTACTTC,CSVGQGVETQYF
TRBD2,TRBV18,NA,TRBJ2-1,TGTGCCAGCTCACCACCGACGGGAGGCCAGGGTGAGCAGTTCTTC,CASSPPTGGQGEQFF
NA,TRBV18,once,TRBJ2-7,TGTGCCAGCTCTCCGAAAGGGGGGAGCTACGAGCAGTACTTC,CASSPKGGSYEQYF
NA,TRBV16,NA,TRBJ1-3,TGTGCCAGCAGCCAAGCAGGAGGAAACACCATATATTTT,CASSQAGGNTIYF
TRBD1,TRBV6-1,NA,TRBJ2-4,TGTGCCAGCAGTGAAAGGGGACAGGGGAGGAAAAACATTCAGTACTTC,CASSERGQGRKNIQYF
NA,TRBV6-5,NA,TRBJ2-5,TGTGCCAGCACCAAAGCGGGTGTCGGGACCCAGTACTTC,CASTKAGVGTQYF
NA,TRBV2,NA,TRBJ1-2,TGTGCCAGCAGTGAGGAAAGGGGCTTGAACTATGGCTACACCTTC,CASSEERGLNYGYTF
NA,TRBV6-5,NA,TRBJ2-7,TGTGCCAGCAGCGTTCCTGGGACCTACGAGCAGTACTTC,CASSVPGTYEQYF
NA,TRBV4-2,NA,TRBJ1-1,TGTGCCAGCAGCCAAGATTGGGGGGACACTGAAGCTTTCTTT,CASSQDWGDTEAFF
TRBD2,TRBV19,NA,TRBJ2-5,TGTGCCAGTAGTGGACTAGCGGGAGGGCAGGAGACCCAGTACTTC,CASSGLAGGQETQYF
NA,TRBV4-2,NA,TRBJ2-3,TGTGCCAGCAGCCAAGTAGTCGGCGGAAGCACAGATACGCAGTATTTT,CASSQVVGGSTDTQYF
NA,TRBV5-4,NA,TRBJ2-3,TGTGCCAGCAGCTTGTTGTCAGATACGCAGTATTTT,CASSLLSDTQYF
TRBD2,TRBV6-5,NA,TRBJ2-2,TGTGCCAGCCAGCGGGGGAACACCGGGGAGCTGTTTTTT,CASQRGNTGELFF
NA,TRBV6-5,NA,TRBJ2-5,TGTGCCAGCACCCCCCCGGGGTCGTACCAAGAGACCCAGTACTTC,CASTPPGSYQETQYF
NA,TRBV14,NA,TRBJ2-7,TGTGCCAGCAGCCTAGACGGGAGAGGGCAGTACTTC,CASSLDGRGQYF
TRBD1,TRBV7-2,NA,TRBJ2-5,TGTGCCAGCAGCTTAACCGGGACAGATGAGGAGACCCAGTACTTC,CASSLTGTDEETQYF
TRBD2,TRBV5-6,NA,TRBJ2-1,TGTGCCAGCAGCATGTCCGGGACTAGAGGCTTCTTC,CASSMSGTRGFF
NA,TRBV6-6,NA,TRBJ2-7,TGTGCCAGCAGTCAGACCCCGCTCGGGGCCTACGAGCAGTACTTC,CASSQTPLGAYEQYF
NA,TRBV5-1,NA,TRBJ2-3,TGCGCCAGCAGCTTGGCCCCTAGCACAGATACGCAGTATTTT,CASSLAPSTDTQYF
NA,TRBV18,NA,TRBJ1-2,TGTGCCAGCTCACCACGCCTGACCGGCTACACCTTC,CASSPRLTGYTF
TRBD1,TRBV5-1,NA,TRBJ1-3,TGCGCCAGCAGCTTGGCCTCCGGGACAGCCCGCTCTGGAAACACCATATATTTT,CASSLASGTARSGNTIYF
NA,TRBV29-1,NA,TRBJ2-5,TGCAGCGTTGAACAAACTCTTTCAAAGACCCAGTACTTC,CSVEQTLSKTQYF
NA,TRBV9,NA,TRBJ1-4,TGTGCCAGCAGCACCTCCCTGGCAACTAATGAAAAACTGTTTTTT,CASSTSLATNEKLFF
TRBD1,TRBV5-6,NA,TRBJ1-2,TGTGCCAGCAGCCCACAAGGGCAGGGGGCCTATGGCTACACCTTC,CASSPQGQGAYGYTF
NA,TRBV5-1,NA,TRBJ1-1,TGCGCCAGCAGCTCCGTAAGACACCTCAGAGACACTGAAGCTTTCTTT,CASSSVRHLRDTEAFF
TRBD2,TRBV5-1,NA,TRBJ2-5,TGCGCCAGCAGCCTAGCGGAACACCAAGAGACCCAGTACTTC,CASSLAEHQETQYF
TRBD1,TRBV5-1,NA,TRBJ2-7,TGCGCCAGCGGGACAGACCTTGACGAGCAGTACTTC,CASGTDLDEQYF
NA,TRBV2,NA,TRBJ2-1,TGTGCCAGCAGCCGCGGGCTTACTAGTGCAAGCTCCTACAATGAGCAGTTCTTC,CASSRGLTSASSYNEQFF
NA,TRBV19,NA,TRBJ1-5,TGTGCCAGTAGTATCGGGGACCTTTATCAGCCCCAGCATTTT,CASSIGDLYQPQHF
NA,TRBV6-5,NA,TRBJ2-7,TGTGCCAGCAGTTACTCGTGGAGCAACCTCTACGAGCAGTACTTC,CASSYSWSNLYEQYF
TRBD1,TRBV10-1,NA,TRBJ1-4,TGCGCCAGCAGTGACCCGGGACAGGGGGCGACCAAACTGTTTTTT,CASSDPGQGATKLFF
NA,TRBV30,NA,TRBJ2-7,TGTGCCTGGAGGTGGCAGAACGAGCAGTACTTC,CAWRWQNEQYF
NA,TRBV6-5,NA,TRBJ1-2,TGTGCCAGCGGCCGGGGTGATGGCTACACCTTC,CASGRGDGYTF
TRBD1,TRBV19,NA,TRBJ2-2,TGTGCCAGTAGTGACAGGGGGCTTAACACCGGGGAGCTGTTTTTT,CASSDRGLNTGELFF